The rows below give T cell receptor beta chains drawn from one sample of a study of siplizumab effects on memory and regulatory T cells. Some clones are missing from TCRdb's copy, which holds only in-frame ones; the method was immunoSEQ multiplex PCR. This sample carries tens of thousands of clones, 95% to 97% of them seen once, and the ten largest clones take approximately 0.6%. Sample: naive CD4+ T cells sorted from blood. The receptors here all came from a human donor in good health. Each CDR3 is given with its conserved first and last residue. A D gene is named only where the DNA matches it firmly. Not every row has a clone size; where given, it reads once, few, many or a size class.

TRBJ2-2	once	TRBV29-1	NA	11	TGCAGCGTTAAGGACACCGGGGAGCTGTTTTTT	CSVKDTGELFF
TRBJ2-5	NA	TRBV7-9	NA	14	TGTGCCAGCAGCTTAGGTGCCGTCCTGGAGACCCAGTACTTC	CASSLGAVLETQYF
TRBJ2-3	NA	TRBV5-5	NA	13	TGTGCCAGCAGCGACGCGAGGGGAGATACGCAGTATTTT	CASSDARGDTQYF
TRBJ2-1	NA	TRBV5-1	TRBD2	16	TGCGCCAGCAGCCCACCCATTAGCGGGAGGGGAAATGAGCAGTTCTTC	CASSPPISGRGNEQFF
TRBJ2-3	NA	TRBV28	NA	17	TGTGCCAGCAGCAATTTACACCGGGGCCGGGAGTCGGATACGCAGTATTTT	CASSNLHRGRESDTQYF
TRBJ1-1	NA	TRBV23-1	TRBD1	16	TGCGCCAGCAGTCAATCCGCGACAGGGGGCGACACTGAAGCTTTCTTT	CASSQSATGGDTEAFF
TRBJ2-7	NA	TRBV5-6	TRBD1	13	TGTGCCAGCAGCTTCCGGGACAGGGACGAGCAGTACTTC	CASSFRDRDEQYF
TRBJ2-5	NA	TRBV7-9	TRBD2	17	TGTGCCAGCAGTCCCTTGGGACTAGCGGGCTCCCAAGAGACCCAGTACTTC	CASSPLGLAGSQETQYF
TRBJ1-2	NA	TRBV5-1	TRBD1	15	TGCGCCAGCAGCTTGGGACATCAGGGGGCCCGGGGCTACACCTTC	CASSLGHQGARGYTF
TRBJ2-1	NA	TRBV7-3	TRBD2	13	TGTGCCAGCAGCTTGACTAGCGGGACTGAGCAGTTCTTC	CASSLTSGTEQFF
TRBJ2-7	NA	TRBV29-1	TRBD2	15	TGCAGCGTTGGGGGCGGGACTAGCGGGTCCTACGAGCAGTACTTC	CSVGGGTSGSYEQYF
TRBJ2-1	NA	TRBV6-5	TRBD1	14	TGTGCCAGCAGGTTAGGGGGCCCATACAATGAGCAGTTCTTC	CASRLGGPYNEQFF
TRBJ2-4	NA	TRBV6-4	NA	14	TGTGCCAGCAGCGATCTTCGGGACGCGGACATTCAGTACTTC	CASSDLRDADIQYF
TRBJ2-7	NA	TRBV5-1	TRBD1	15	TGCGCCAGCAGCACCGGGACAGGGGGCTACTACGAGCAGTACTTC	CASSTGTGGYYEQYF
TRBJ2-1	NA	TRBV29-1	NA	11	TGCAGCGGTCTCAGGGGGGCTGAGCAGTTCTTC	CSGLRGAEQFF
TRBJ2-3	NA	TRBV7-2	NA	13	TGTGCCAGCAGCTTATCCGTTCGCGATACGCAGTATTTT	CASSLSVRDTQYF
TRBJ2-1	NA	TRBV29-1	NA	12	TGCAGCGTGGCGCCAGTGAGCAATGAGCAGTTCTTC	CSVAPVSNEQFF
TRBJ2-1	NA	TRBV19	TRBD2	16	TGTGCCAGTAGTATTACTAGCGGGAGTGCCCACAATGAGCAGTTCTTC	CASSITSGSAHNEQFF
TRBJ2-2	NA	TRBV25-1	NA	15	TGTGCCAGCAGCCAACCACTGGGCGACACCGGGGAGCTGTTTTTT	CASSQPLGDTGELFF
TRBJ2-3	NA	TRBV19	NA	14	TGTGCCAGTAGTATCTCACAGGTCACAGATACGCAGTATTTT	CASSISQVTDTQYF
TRBJ2-3	NA	TRBV19	TRBD2	16	TGTGCCAGTAGTCCGGCCGGGGGCGGGAGGGGAGATACGCAGTATTTT	CASSPAGGGRGDTQYF
TRBJ2-3	once	TRBV10-3	NA	14	TGTGCCATCAGGGTCACAACTAGCACAGATACGCAGTATTTT	CAIRVTTSTDTQYF
TRBJ1-2	NA	TRBV7-9	TRBD1	16	TGTGCCAGCAGCCCCGCCCAGGGACAGACTAACTATGGCTACACCTTC	CASSPAQGQTNYGYTF
TRBJ1-1	few	TRBV7-9	NA	13	TGTGCCAGCAGCTTAGCGAGCAGCCCAGGGGCTTTCTTT	CASSLASSPGAFF
TRBJ1-4	NA	TRBV30	NA	12	TGTGCCTGGAGTGACAGGAATGAAAAACTGTTTTTT	CAWSDRNEKLFF